This T cell receptor (beta chain) was sequenced during a study of blood T cell repertoires in COVID-19. Libraries were prepared by immunoSEQ multiplex PCR; TCRdb keeps only in-frame clonotypes and omits some of them. The table records some 100,000 clones, approximately 92% of them present only once. The V gene's germline CDR1 is SGHVS and CDR2 FQNEAQ. V lost 5 bases and J lost 0, with 17 bases in between. The CDR3 is 17 amino acids. The TCR originated in a woman aged 60-75 years with active COVID-19. The V call is TRBV7-8, the J call TRBJ1-5; the D gene is possibly TRBD1 (5 bases). Material: peripheral blood. For the CDR3, the DNA is TGTGCCAGCAGCACCCGGACGGGACTCTATAGCAATCAGCCCCAGCATTTT. It translates to CASSTRTGLYSNQPQHF.